This T cell receptor (beta chain) was documented in a study of blood T cell repertoires in COVID-19. Study-level background: Samples of COVID-19 (acute and convalescent) were obtained from the United States, Italy and Spain. PBMCs, B-cell-depleted T cells, or T cells provided the cDNA or gDNA that made up the material.

Germline CDR1 MDHEN, CDR2 SYDVKM. CDR3 length equals 13 residues. V was pared by 6 bases and J by 4 bases, with 5 bases of the junction left unmatched. In the source study's methods: Quantification of nucleated cells was approximated via reference gene primer amplification. The assay was immunoSEQ multiplex PCR, and TCRdb's table has in-frame clones only and misses some. Clonal size and the V and J genes are those of that table, whereas D and trimming came from the DNA. This table holds 52,000 or so clones, 80% to 90% found once. The source material was peripheral blood. The chain has TRBV28 and TRBJ2-7; 8 nucleotides agree with TRBD1. The clonotype originates from a middle-aged man with acute or convalescent COVID-19. DNA of the CDR3: TGTGCCAGCAGCGGGACAGGAGTTTACGAGCAGTACTTC. Protein product: CASSGTGVYEQYF.